The 6 T cell receptor beta chains below all came from one sample that was sequenced in a study of cytomegalovirus exposure and HLA in healthy donors. The repertoire was sequenced with immunoSEQ multiplex PCR; TCRdb's copy has only in-frame clones and lacks some. The sample includes over 250,000 clones, approximately 83% seen only once; the top ten take 1%. Specimen: PBMCs. These receptors were obtained from a woman between 18 and 29 years old in good health and CMV-seronegative.

V usage is TRBV18 and J usage is TRBJ1-2; no definite D call. Germline V gene data show CDR1 as KGHSH and CDR2 as LQKENI. CDR3 length: 13 residues. Trimming left V 2 bases short and J 8 bases short, with 12 bases between. As DNA, the CDR3 is TGTGCCAGCTCACCAAAGTACGAGGGAGGCTACACCTTC. This encodes CASSPKYEGGYTF.

The chain uses TRBV30 and TRBJ2-7, with TRBD2 identical over 8 bases. Losses at the gene ends were 2 bases for V and 2 bases for J; bases not matched to a gene: 2. CDR1 GTSNPN and CDR2 SVGIG come from the germline V gene (reference sequence). The CDR3 loop spans 13 amino acids. CDR3 coding DNA: TGTGCCTGGAGTCGGGGGGGAGCCTACGAGCAGTACTTC. This codes for CAWSRGGAYEQYF.

This rearrangement joins TRBV30 to TRBJ2-3; 8 nucleotides line up with TRBD2. CDR1 GTSNPN and CDR2 SVGIG come from the germline V gene (reference sequence). Losses at the gene ends were 3 bases for V and 7 bases for J; bases not matched to a gene: 9. This CDR3 spans 14 amino acids. The CDR3 region is CAWRIAGSTNTQYF. The CDR3 DNA sequence: TGTGCCTGGAGGATAGCGGGGTCGACAAATACGCAGTATTTT. The entire variable domain, with the rest obtained from reference TRBV30 and TRBJ2-3, is as follows: SQTIHQWPATLVQPVGSPLSLECTVEGTSNPNLYWYRQAAGRGLQLLFYSVGIGQISSEVPQNLSASRPQDRQFILSSKKLLLSDSGFYLCAWRIAGSTNTQYFGPGTRLTVL.

This chain joins TRBV6-1 and TRBJ2-1, with D perhaps matching TRBD2 (6 bases). Germline V CDR1 and CDR2: MNHNS, SASEGT. This CDR3 is 20 amino acids long. Trimming removed 1 base at V and 1 base at J, with 23 bases between. CDR3 protein: CASSEGSGLATRLSYNEQFF. CDR3 coding DNA: TGTGCCAGCAGTGAAGGGAGCGGGCTAGCGACGAGGTTATCCTACAATGAGCAGTTCTTC.

V is TRBV2 and J is TRBJ2-7; D may be TRBD2 (6 bases). With 8 bases removed from V and 5 bases from J, the gap between germline ends came to 16 bases. The CDR3 loop spans 13 amino acids. Germline CDR1 SNHLY, CDR2 FYNNEI. The chain's CDR3 is CASGGWGVHEQYF. In nucleotides, the CDR3 is TGTGCCAGCGGGGGATGGGGGGTTCACGAGCAGTACTTC.

This chain connects TRBV14 to TRBJ2-7; D might be TRBD2 (6 bases). The length of the CDR3 is 15 residues. The germline V gene encodes CDR1 SGHDN and CDR2 FVKESK. V lost 2 bases and J lost 0, with 11 bases in between. The CDR3, as DNA: TGTGCCAGCAGCCAAAGAGGAGGGCCCTCCTACGAGCAGTACTTC. Translating gives CASSQRGGPSYEQYF.